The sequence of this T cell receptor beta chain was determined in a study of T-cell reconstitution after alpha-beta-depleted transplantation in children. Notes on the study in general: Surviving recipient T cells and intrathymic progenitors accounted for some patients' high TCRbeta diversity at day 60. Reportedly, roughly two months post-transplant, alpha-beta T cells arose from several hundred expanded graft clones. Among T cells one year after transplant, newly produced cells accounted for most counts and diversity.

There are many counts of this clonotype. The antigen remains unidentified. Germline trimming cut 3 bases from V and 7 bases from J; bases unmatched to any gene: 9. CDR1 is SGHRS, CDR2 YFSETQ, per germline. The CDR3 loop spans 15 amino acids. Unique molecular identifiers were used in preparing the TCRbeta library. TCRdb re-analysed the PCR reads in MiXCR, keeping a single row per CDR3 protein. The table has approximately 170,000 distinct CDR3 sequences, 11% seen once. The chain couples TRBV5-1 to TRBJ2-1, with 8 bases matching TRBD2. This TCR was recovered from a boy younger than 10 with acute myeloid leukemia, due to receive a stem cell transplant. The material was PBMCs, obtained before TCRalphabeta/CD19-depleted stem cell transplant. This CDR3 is CASSSPQAGVNEQFF. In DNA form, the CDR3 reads TGCGCCAGCAGCTCCCCCCAAGCGGGAGTAAATGAGCAGTTCTTC.